This TCR beta chain was recovered during a study of T cell changes during pregnancy in multiple sclerosis. The protocol was immunoSEQ multiplex PCR, while the TCRdb copy is restricted to in-frame clones and leaves out a portion. Among about 79,000 clones listed, just under 95% were seen once. This CDR3 has 16 residues. Trimming cost V 4 bases and J 3 bases; bases outside gene matches: 7. CDR1 SGHTA and CDR2 FQGNSA come from the germline V gene. The receptor comes from a female donor in good health, enrolled as a control in a pregnancy study. This sequence joins TRBV7-2 and TRBJ1-5, with 9 bases that match TRBD1. The specimen comprised peripheral blood, sampled in the second trimester of pregnancy. This CDR3 is CASSSTGTGNNQPQHF. The CDR3 DNA is TGTGCCAGCAGCTCGACCGGGACAGGGAACAATCAGCCCCAGCATTTT.